The 22 T cell receptor beta chains below were found in one sample sequenced in a study of T cell repertoires in cytomegalovirus infection. No cognate antigen is known for these TCRs. TCRdb recomputed calls from the reads with MiXCR, one row per CDR3 protein. The sample yields tens of thousands of distinct CDR3 sequences, around a fifth seen once. The sample consisted of CD8+ T cells from cultured PBMCs, taken from culture after CMV antigen stimulation. The receptors shown here come from a human donor in good health (CMV status not recorded). Some clones in this sample may be carry-over from other donors' samples.

In its sample, this clonotype was seen a few times. This rearrangement joins TRBV20-1 to TRBJ2-7; D uncertain. Deletions cut 1 base from V and 2 bases from J, with 9 bases between. The CDR3 sequence is 13 residues long. The germline V gene has CDR1 DFQATT and CDR2 SNEGSKA (reference sequence). The CDR3 DNA reads TGCAGTGCTAGAGTGGGCACCACCTACGAGCAGTACTTC. This gives the protein CSARVGTTYEQYF.

This clonotype has ten or more counts. This chain links TRBV10-3 with TRBJ2-5, with a possible D match to TRBD2 (5 bases). V was pared by 0 bases and J by 5 bases, with 7 bases between. The CDR3 contains 13 residues. Germline values: CDR1 ENHRY, CDR2 SYGVKD. The CDR3 here is CAISESPSETQYF. The CDR3 nucleotides read TGTGCCATCAGTGAGTCCCCTAGCGAGACCCAGTACTTC.

The chain recombines TRBV12-3 or TRBV12-4 with TRBJ2-1; 8 positions match TRBD2. Losses at the gene ends were 3 bases for V and 3 bases for J; bases not matched to a gene: 7. This CDR3 comprises 16 residues. The CDR3 loop reads CASSLSERGSYNEQFF. CDR3 nucleotides: TGTGCCAGCAGTTTGTCTGAGCGGGGGAGCTACAATGAGCAGTTCTTC.

The chain uses TRBV11-2 and TRBJ2-6; D is perhaps TRBD2 (6 bases). The CDR3 length is 17 residues. CDR1 SGHAT and CDR2 FQNNGV come from the germline V gene. The V end lost 4 bases, the J end lost 0 bases, and 13 bases lay between the germline ends. The CDR3 loop reads CASSSRGLISGANVLTF. CDR3 DNA: TGTGCCAGCAGCTCCCGGGGACTTATCTCTGGGGCCAACGTCCTGACTTTC.

The genes are TRBV6-6 and TRBJ2-7; D tentatively reads TRBD1 or TRBD2 (5 bases each). CDR1 and CDR2 (germline): MNHNY, SVGAGI (reference sequence). CDR3 length: 14 residues. V dropped 5 bases and J dropped 3 bases, with 14 bases sitting between them. The CDR3, as DNA: TGTGCCAGCAGTGTCGGGGCCTGGATCTACGAGCAGTACTTC. Amino acids: CASSVGAWIYEQYF.

This clonotype has ten or more counts. The rearrangement links TRBV11-2 to TRBJ2-7; D ambiguous. The V end was cut by 1 base, the J end by 3 bases, with 7 bases between. This CDR3 region has 13 residues. The germline gives CDR1 SGHAT, CDR2 FQNNGV. Here the CDR3 reads CASSLGAGYEQYF. CDR3 in DNA: TGTGCCAGCAGCTTAGGGGCAGGCTACGAGCAGTACTTC.

J is TRBJ2-7 and V is TRBV2; D is uncertain. The length of the CDR3 is 14 residues. The V gene lost 3 bases and the J gene lost 0 bases, with 9 bases spanning the gap. Per the germline V gene, CDR1 is SNHLY and CDR2 is FYNNEI. The CDR3 loop reads CASSDSSLSYEQYF. The CDR3 DNA reads as TGTGCCAGCAGTGACAGTTCCCTCTCCTACGAGCAGTACTTC.

This chain joins TRBV6-1 and TRBJ2-1, with 7 bases aligning to TRBD2. J lost 6 bases, V lost 8 bases, and 1 base had no gene match. CDR3 length equals 11 residues. In germline, CDR1 is MNHNS, CDR2 SASEGT. The DNA for the CDR3 is TGTGCCAGCTGGGGGGGCAATGAGCAGTTCTTC. Amino acid sequence: CASWGGNEQFF.

The chain is built from TRBV7-2 and TRBJ2-7; D may be TRBD1 or TRBD2 (6 bases each). The V and J ends lost 5 bases and 0 bases respectively, with 17 bases between them. This CDR3 spans 16 amino acids. CDR1 and CDR2 (germline): SGHTA, FQGNSA. CDR3 residues: CASSPNRRGSSYEQYF. In DNA, the CDR3 is TGTGCCAGCAGCCCCAATCGGAGGGGGAGCTCCTACGAGCAGTACTTC.

V gene TRBV7-2 combines with J gene TRBJ2-5, with D maybe TRBD2 (5 bases). CDR1 is SGHTA, CDR2 FQGNSA, per germline. Trimming stripped 8 bases from V and 13 bases from J, with 17 bases between. This CDR3 is built from 11 residues. The CDR3 DNA is TGTGCCAGCCTAGCAGGTCGGCACCTGTACTTC. As protein: CASLAGRHLYF.

The chain recombines TRBV28 with TRBJ2-7; 9 bases map to TRBD2. Losses at the gene ends were 4 bases for V and 4 bases for J; bases not matched to a gene: 11. The germline CDR1 and CDR2 sequences are MDHEN and SYDVKM. The CDR3 contains 16 residues. Here the CDR3 DNA reads TGTGCCAGCAGTTACCTCCGAAGCGGGAGGCGGTACGAGCAGTACTTC. This codes for CASSYLRSGRRYEQYF.

A few counts support this clonotype. The rearrangement uses TRBV12-3 or TRBV12-4 and TRBJ1-3, with a weak D call TRBD1 (5 bases). The CDR3 is made up of 16 amino acids. Trimming cost V 6 bases and J 2 bases, with 17 bases left between them. CDR3 region: CASRPPGANPGNTIYF. DNA of the CDR3: TGTGCCAGCAGACCCCCCGGGGCAAATCCTGGAAACACCATATATTTT.

CDR3 in DNA: TGTGCCATCGGGGTTCCGTCCTACGAGCAGTACTTC. Its protein is CAIGVPSYEQYF. The V call is TRBV6-1, the J call TRBJ2-7; TRBD2 is a possible D gene (5 bases). CDR3 size: 12 residues. Germline values: CDR1 MNHNS, CDR2 SASEGT. V was pared by 10 bases and J by 1 base, with 11 bases between.

This clonotype was detected only a few times. The V and J genes are TRBV7-6 and TRBJ1-2; no clear D. Trimming cost V 5 bases and J 3 bases, with 10 bases left between them. The CDR3 sequence is 13 residues long. CDR1 and CDR2 from the germline V gene are SGHVS and FNYEAQ. The CDR3 region is CASSPSADYGYTF. CDR3 nucleotides: TGTGCCAGCAGCCCATCCGCAGACTATGGCTACACCTTC.

This rearrangement joins TRBV28 to TRBJ2-5; 7 bases match TRBD1. CDR1 and CDR2 (germline): MDHEN, SYDVKM. The CDR3 contains 14 residues. The junction had 5 bases not matched to a gene; V was cut back by 4 bases and J by 3 bases. The CDR3 here is CASSSSGTEETQYF. DNA of the CDR3: TGTGCCAGCAGTTCCTCCGGGACAGAAGAGACCCAGTACTTC.

The V gene is TRBV5-5, the J gene TRBJ1-4; D gene uncertain. The CDR3 is 18 amino acids. V was clipped by 5 bases and J by 0 bases, with 20 bases between them. The germline V gene has CDR1 SGHKS and CDR2 YYEKEE (reference sequence). CDR3 in DNA: TGTGCCAGCAGTTTCCAGATGAGCCTCCACTCAACTAATGAAAAACTGTTTTTT. It codes for CASSFQMSLHSTNEKLFF.

This clonotype was counted a few times. The chain is built from TRBV7-6 and TRBJ2-2; the match to TRBD2 covers 10 bases. The V gene end was trimmed by 5 bases and the J gene end by 5 bases; junction bases not matched to a gene: 11. The germline V gene encodes CDR1 SGHVS and CDR2 FNYEAQ. The CDR3 loop spans 17 amino acids. Written as DNA, the CDR3 is TGTGCCAGCAGCCCTGGACTAGCGGTGGCGGGGACCGGGGAGCTGTTTTTT. Protein sequence: CASSPGLAVAGTGELFF.

This clonotype was detected only a few times. In DNA, the CDR3 is TGTGCCAGCAGCTTAAGGGGAGGTGGTGAGCAGTTCTTC. Translating it yields CASSLRGGGEQFF. V is TRBV7-6 and J is TRBJ2-1; weak D call: TRBD2 (6 bases). Trimming left V 2 bases short and J 9 bases short, with 11 bases between. This CDR3 spans 13 amino acids. Germline V gene lookup returns CDR1 SGHVS and CDR2 FNYEAQ.

The chain has TRBV7-2 and TRBJ2-3; 15 bases map to TRBD2. Germline loops: CDR1 SGHTA, CDR2 FQGNSA. V trimming: 3 bases; J trimming: 0 bases; junction bases outside the gene matches: 13. This CDR3 is 21 amino acids long. CDR3 amino acids: CASSFPRTSGGERTSTDTQYF. CDR3 coding DNA: TGTGCCAGCAGCTTCCCTCGGACTAGCGGGGGGGAACGAACTAGCACAGATACGCAGTATTTT. Based on the CDR3 plus reference TRBV7-2 and TRBJ2-3, the full variable domain is GAGVSQSPSNKVTEKGKDVELRCDPISGHTALYWYRQSLGQGLEFLIYFQGNSAPDKSGLPSDRFSAERTGGSVSTLTIQRTQQEDSAVYLCASSFPRTSGGERTSTDTQYFGPGTRLTVL.

This clonotype was found many times. The chain couples TRBV29-1 to TRBJ2-7, with D possibly TRBD1 on 6 matching bases. This CDR3 is 15 amino acids long. Trimming removed 3 bases at V and 4 bases at J, with 19 bases between. The germline CDR1 and CDR2 sequences are SQVTM and ANQGSEA. CDR3 coding DNA: TGCAGCGTTGAGTGGGCCCTGGGGGCCGAGTACGAGCAGTACTTC. Its protein is CSVEWALGAEYEQYF.

This clonotype was detected only a few times. The CDR3 is CASSLGWGGNQPQHF. CDR3 coding DNA: TGTGCCAGCAGCTTAGGGTGGGGGGGCAATCAGCCCCAGCATTTT. This sequence joins TRBV7-2 and TRBJ1-5; D might be TRBD1 (5 bases). With 1 base removed from V and 2 bases from J, the gap between germline ends came to 9 bases. This CDR3 has 15 amino acids. In germline, CDR1 is SGHTA, CDR2 FQGNSA.

The chain combines TRBV2 with TRBJ2-7, with D perhaps TRBD2 (7 bases). Trimming pared 10 bases from V and 2 bases from J, leaving 12 bases between. Germline V gene data show CDR1 as SNHLY and CDR2 as FYNNEI. The length of the CDR3 is 12 residues. CDR3 bases: TGTGCCATCGCGGGGGCCACCTACGAGCAGTACTTC. Translating it yields CAIAGATYEQYF.